Listed below are T cell receptor beta chains from one sample, sequenced in a study of cytomegalovirus exposure and HLA in healthy donors. The protocol was immunoSEQ multiplex PCR, while the TCRdb copy is restricted to in-frame clones and leaves out a portion. The data hold 110,000 to 150,000 clones, with around three quarters observed a single time. The sample comprised PBMCs. These receptors were obtained from a woman aged 40 to 55 in good health and CMV-seronegative. The CDR3 runs from the conserved cysteine through the conserved F or W. The D gene is left open where the match is weak. Clone size is stated in some rows and not others, as once, few, many or a class when expanded.

abundance: once
v_gene: TRBV6-5
d_gene: TRBD1
j_gene: TRBJ1-2
CDR3nt: TGTGCCACCTTTCTGGGACAGAGTTCAGATGGCTACACCTTC
CDR3aa: CATFLGQSSDGYTF

abundance: .
v_gene: TRBV25-1
d_gene: TRBD1
j_gene: TRBJ1-1
CDR3nt: TGTGCCAGCGGAGGGACAGGGGGCACAGCTTTCTTT
CDR3aa: CASGGTGGTAFF

abundance: .
v_gene: TRBV7-2
d_gene: .
j_gene: TRBJ2-7
CDR3nt: TGTGCCAGCAGTAACGGCGGGCTGGATATTACCTACGAGCAGTACTTC
CDR3aa: CASSNGGLDITYEQYF

abundance: .
v_gene: TRBV9
d_gene: TRBD1
j_gene: TRBJ1-1
CDR3nt: TGTGCCAGCAGCGGGGACAGGGATGTGACTGAAGCTTTCTTT
CDR3aa: CASSGDRDVTEAFF

abundance: .
v_gene: TRBV4-1
d_gene: TRBD1
j_gene: TRBJ1-5
CDR3nt: TGCGCCAGCAGCCAGGCCGGGACAGGGGAGAGCAATCAGCCCCAGCATTTT
CDR3aa: CASSQAGTGESNQPQHF

abundance: once
v_gene: TRBV5-1
d_gene: TRBD1
j_gene: TRBJ2-7
CDR3nt: TGCGCCGGCAGCCCCACCGGGACAGGGGGTTACGAGCAGTACTTC
CDR3aa: CAGSPTGTGGYEQYF

abundance: .
v_gene: TRBV18
d_gene: .
j_gene: TRBJ1-2
CDR3nt: TGTGCCAGCTCACCACCGTATTCAGGGGCCGCCTATGGCTACACCTTC
CDR3aa: CASSPPYSGAAYGYTF

abundance: once
v_gene: TRBV29-1
d_gene: .
j_gene: TRBJ1-2
CDR3nt: TGCAGCGTGACCGCGGCCCACCCAGCTAACTATGGCTACACCTTC
CDR3aa: CSVTAAHPANYGYTF

abundance: .
v_gene: TRBV29-1
d_gene: .
j_gene: TRBJ1-5
CDR3nt: TGCAGCGTTGGGACAGCTAATCAGCCCCAGCATTTT
CDR3aa: CSVGTANQPQHF

abundance: .
v_gene: TRBV29-1
d_gene: TRBD1
j_gene: TRBJ1-2
CDR3nt: TGCAGCGGGGTGACAGGGGGATTTGGCTACACCTTC
CDR3aa: CSGVTGGFGYTF

abundance: .
v_gene: TRBV7-9
d_gene: TRBD1
j_gene: TRBJ2-1
CDR3nt: TGTGCCAGCAGTGAGACAGGGGTTAACAATGAGCAGTTCTTC
CDR3aa: CASSETGVNNEQFF

abundance: few
v_gene: TRBV7-9
d_gene: .
j_gene: TRBJ1-4
CDR3nt: TGTTCCAGCAGCGGTCAGGTTGCAACTAATGAAAAACTGTTTTTT
CDR3aa: CSSSGQVATNEKLFF

abundance: .
v_gene: TRBV18
d_gene: .
j_gene: TRBJ1-1
CDR3nt: TGTGCCAGCTCACTGGGGGGGATTATGAACACTGAAGCTTTCTTT
CDR3aa: CASSLGGIMNTEAFF

abundance: .
v_gene: TRBV7-7
d_gene: .
j_gene: TRBJ2-3
CDR3nt: TGTGCCAGCAGCTTGGTAGTAGCAGACGCAGATACGCAGTATTTT
CDR3aa: CASSLVVADADTQYF

abundance: .
v_gene: TRBV2
d_gene: TRBD1
j_gene: TRBJ1-2
CDR3nt: TGTGCCAGACAGGGGGAGATTTATCATGGCTACACCTTC
CDR3aa: CARQGEIYHGYTF

abundance: .
v_gene: TRBV18
d_gene: .
j_gene: TRBJ1-2
CDR3nt: TGTGCCAGCTCACGAAACCCAGAAAACTATGGCTACACCTTC
CDR3aa: CASSRNPENYGYTF

abundance: .
v_gene: TRBV11-1
d_gene: TRBD1
j_gene: TRBJ2-7
CDR3nt: TGTGCCAGCAGCGTCCCCGGGACAGGGCCCAACTACGAGCAGTACTTC
CDR3aa: CASSVPGTGPNYEQYF

abundance: few
v_gene: TRBV2
d_gene: .
j_gene: TRBJ1-1
CDR3nt: TGTGCCAGCAGCGGATCCCGGGTGGGTGAAGCTTTCTTT
CDR3aa: CASSGSRVGEAFF

abundance: .
v_gene: TRBV9
d_gene: .
j_gene: TRBJ2-7
CDR3nt: TGTGCCAGCCACGCAGGGGTCGGGTGGTGCGAGCAGTACTTC
CDR3aa: CASHAGVGWCEQYF

abundance: .
v_gene: TRBV10-3
d_gene: .
j_gene: TRBJ2-6
CDR3nt: TGTGCCATCAGTGCAATCGGTGAGACTGGGGCCAACGTCCTGACTTTC
CDR3aa: CAISAIGETGANVLTF

abundance: .
v_gene: TRBV6-6
d_gene: TRBD1
j_gene: TRBJ2-3
CDR3nt: TGTGCCAGCAGTTGGACAGGGCGCACAGATACGCAGTATTTT
CDR3aa: CASSWTGRTDTQYF

abundance: .
v_gene: TRBV27
d_gene: TRBD2
j_gene: TRBJ2-2
CDR3nt: TGTGCCAGCAGTTTCGTACTAGCGGGGTACACCGGGGAGCTGTTTTTT
CDR3aa: CASSFVLAGYTGELFF

abundance: .
v_gene: TRBV6-5
d_gene: .
j_gene: TRBJ1-2
CDR3nt: TGTGCCAGCAGTTACACGCTCTACGGTAACTATGGCTACACCTTC
CDR3aa: CASSYTLYGNYGYTF

abundance: .
v_gene: TRBV18
d_gene: TRBD1
j_gene: TRBJ2-7
CDR3nt: TGTGCCAGCTCACGCGGGACAGGTTCCTACGAGCAGTACTTC
CDR3aa: CASSRGTGSYEQYF

abundance: few
v_gene: TRBV28
d_gene: TRBD2
j_gene: TRBJ2-7
CDR3nt: TGTGCCAGCAGTTTGGGACTAGCGGGGGTCTACGAGCAGTACTTC
CDR3aa: CASSLGLAGVYEQYF

abundance: few
v_gene: TRBV27
d_gene: TRBD2
j_gene: TRBJ2-5
CDR3nt: TGTGCCAGCGGAACTGGGACTAGCGGGCCTGGGGAGACCCAGTACTTC
CDR3aa: CASGTGTSGPGETQYF

abundance: .
v_gene: TRBV4-1
d_gene: TRBD1
j_gene: TRBJ2-3
CDR3nt: TGCGCCAGCAGCCAAGATTCCGGGACAGACACAGATACGCAGTATTTT
CDR3aa: CASSQDSGTDTDTQYF

abundance: .
v_gene: TRBV30
d_gene: .
j_gene: TRBJ2-5
CDR3nt: TGTGCCTGGACCGGCAGGAGACAGTCTAGGCCGGGGGCCCAGTACTTC
CDR3aa: CAWTGRRQSRPGAQYF

abundance: .
v_gene: TRBV6-5
d_gene: TRBD2
j_gene: TRBJ2-7
CDR3nt: TGTGCCAGCAGTTACTCCCCTGGGGGGGGTGAGCAGTACTTC
CDR3aa: CASSYSPGGGEQYF

abundance: .
v_gene: TRBV5-1
d_gene: TRBD1
j_gene: TRBJ1-1
CDR3nt: TGCGCCAGCACGGGACAGGGGAGTATGAACACTGAAGCTTTCTTT
CDR3aa: CASTGQGSMNTEAFF

abundance: once
v_gene: TRBV6-1
d_gene: .
j_gene: TRBJ1-1
CDR3nt: TGTGCCAGCGTGCGGGACCCTGAAGGGACTGAAGCTTTCTTT
CDR3aa: CASVRDPEGTEAFF

abundance: once
v_gene: TRBV4-1
d_gene: .
j_gene: TRBJ2-1
CDR3nt: TGCGCCAGCAGCCAGCGGGAACCCTCCTACAATGAGCAGTTCTTC
CDR3aa: CASSQREPSYNEQFF

abundance: .
v_gene: TRBV7-8
d_gene: TRBD1
j_gene: TRBJ1-1
CDR3nt: TGTGCCAGCAGCCAAGACAGGGGGGTCGTGGATGAAGCTTTCTTT
CDR3aa: CASSQDRGVVDEAFF

abundance: .
v_gene: TRBV5-1
d_gene: .
j_gene: TRBJ2-5
CDR3nt: TGCGCCAGCAGCGCTACGCAAACCCAAGAGACCCAGTACTTC
CDR3aa: CASSATQTQETQYF

abundance: .
v_gene: TRBV28
d_gene: .
j_gene: TRBJ1-4
CDR3nt: TGTGCCAGCAGTTTAGGGGACTCCTCCCAGACAGCTAATGAAAAACTGTTTTTT
CDR3aa: CASSLGDSSQTANEKLFF

abundance: .
v_gene: TRBV5-1
d_gene: .
j_gene: TRBJ1-1
CDR3nt: TGCGCCAGCAGCTTACGGACACTCTCCGAGGGGGACACTGAAGCTTTCTTT
CDR3aa: CASSLRTLSEGDTEAFF

abundance: .
v_gene: TRBV28
d_gene: TRBD2
j_gene: TRBJ2-1
CDR3nt: TGTGCCAGCAGTTTATGGGCGGGAGGGCACAATGAGCAGTTCTTC
CDR3aa: CASSLWAGGHNEQFF

abundance: few
v_gene: TRBV5-4
d_gene: TRBD2
j_gene: TRBJ2-7
CDR3nt: TGTGCCAGCAGTCCTAGCGGGAGTCGCTACGAGCAGTACTTC
CDR3aa: CASSPSGSRYEQYF

abundance: .
v_gene: TRBV30
d_gene: TRBD1
j_gene: TRBJ1-5
CDR3nt: TGTGCCTGGGGACAGGGGGCTGTCCAGCCCCAGCATTTT
CDR3aa: CAWGQGAVQPQHF

abundance: .
v_gene: TRBV6-5
d_gene: TRBD1
j_gene: TRBJ1-6
CDR3nt: TGTGCCAGCAGTTGGACAGGGGGAAGTAATTCACCCCTCCACTTT
CDR3aa: CASSWTGGSNSPLHF

abundance: .
v_gene: TRBV27
d_gene: .
j_gene: TRBJ1-1
CDR3nt: TGTGCTAGCAACCAGGGTAACACTGAAGCTTTCTTT
CDR3aa: CASNQGNTEAFF

abundance: .
v_gene: TRBV2
d_gene: .
j_gene: TRBJ2-2
CDR3nt: TGTGCCAGCAGTTTTGACACTGTCGGCGGGGAGCTGTTTTTT
CDR3aa: CASSFDTVGGELFF

abundance: .
v_gene: TRBV19
d_gene: .
j_gene: TRBJ2-7
CDR3nt: TGTGCCAGTAGTATTTTCCTCGGTTACGCCTACGAGCAGTACTTC
CDR3aa: CASSIFLGYAYEQYF

abundance: .
v_gene: TRBV6-5
d_gene: .
j_gene: TRBJ1-1
CDR3nt: TGTGCCAGCGTTAAACCGGGACTCTGGAACACTGAAGCTTTCTTT
CDR3aa: CASVKPGLWNTEAFF

abundance: few
v_gene: TRBV7-6
d_gene: .
j_gene: TRBJ1-1
CDR3nt: TGTGCCAGCAGCTTAGTTCAAACTGAAGCTTTCTTT
CDR3aa: CASSLVQTEAFF

abundance: .
v_gene: TRBV19
d_gene: .
j_gene: TRBJ1-1
CDR3nt: TGTGCCAGTAGTAAAGAGGGAGGGGTGGCTTTCTTT
CDR3aa: CASSKEGGVAFF

abundance: .
v_gene: TRBV18
d_gene: TRBD1
j_gene: TRBJ2-7
CDR3nt: TGTGCCAGCTCACCGCGGGACAGGGGTGTACACGAGCAGTACTTC
CDR3aa: CASSPRDRGVHEQYF

abundance: .
v_gene: TRBV5-1
d_gene: .
j_gene: TRBJ2-1
CDR3nt: TGCGCCAGCAGAGAGATTGCGGGAACCGACAATGAGCAGTTCTTC
CDR3aa: CASREIAGTDNEQFF

abundance: .
v_gene: TRBV19
d_gene: .
j_gene: TRBJ1-2
CDR3nt: TGTGCCAGTAGTATAACACCCCCTCTCTATGGCTACACCTTC
CDR3aa: CASSITPPLYGYTF

abundance: .
v_gene: TRBV27
d_gene: TRBD1
j_gene: TRBJ2-3
CDR3nt: TGTGCCAGCAGTTTGCAGGGGGCAGGAGATACGCAGTATTTT
CDR3aa: CASSLQGAGDTQYF

abundance: .
v_gene: TRBV4-2
d_gene: .
j_gene: TRBJ1-1
CDR3nt: TGTGCCAGCAGCCAAGATGGACGGGAGTTTGAAGCTTTCTTT
CDR3aa: CASSQDGREFEAFF

abundance: few
v_gene: TRBV10-2
d_gene: .
j_gene: TRBJ2-7
CDR3nt: TGCGCCAGCAGCTTCGGACAGCCTTCCGAGCAGTACTTC
CDR3aa: CASSFGQPSEQYF

abundance: few
v_gene: TRBV5-4
d_gene: TRBD1
j_gene: TRBJ1-1
CDR3nt: TGTGCCAGCAGCTCCAGGGGGGACACTGAAGCTTTCTTT
CDR3aa: CASSSRGDTEAFF

abundance: few
v_gene: TRBV6-5
d_gene: .
j_gene: TRBJ1-1
CDR3nt: TGTGCCAGCAGTGAACCCCAGGTTTTCCCTGAAGCTTTCTTT
CDR3aa: CASSEPQVFPEAFF

abundance: .
v_gene: TRBV27
d_gene: .
j_gene: TRBJ1-4
CDR3nt: TGTGCCAGCAGTCCGCGCCAGGGGAATAATGAAAAACTGTTTTTT
CDR3aa: CASSPRQGNNEKLFF

abundance: .
v_gene: TRBV7-8
d_gene: .
j_gene: TRBJ1-1
CDR3nt: TGTGCCAGCAGCTTAATCCTAACGTCCACTGAAGCTTTCTTT
CDR3aa: CASSLILTSTEAFF

abundance: .
v_gene: TRBV4-2
d_gene: .
j_gene: TRBJ2-3
CDR3nt: TGTGCCAGCAGCCAAAGGCCCCCTGGAGCAGATACGCAGTATTTT
CDR3aa: CASSQRPPGADTQYF

abundance: .
v_gene: TRBV19
d_gene: .
j_gene: TRBJ2-1
CDR3nt: TGTGCCAGTAGTATAAGTGGACAGATCCCCTACAATGAGCAGTTCTTC
CDR3aa: CASSISGQIPYNEQFF